This paragraph covers one T cell receptor beta chain sequence. The V end lost 5 bases, the J end lost 2 bases, and 6 bases lay between the germline ends. Germline V lookup: CDR1 WSHSY, CDR2 SAAADI. The CDR3 has 12 amino acids. The data were taken from a study of immune evolution from preneoplasia to lung adenocarcinoma. Only in-frame clones appear in the TCRdb table, and some are missing; sequencing was by immunoSEQ multiplex PCR. The sample holds approximately 12,000 clones; roughly 85% are singletons and the top ten take roughly 3.5%. Specimen: FFPE invasive lung adenocarcinoma tissue. The sequence was obtained from a person aged 65-85 years with invasive lung adenocarcinoma. The rearrangement links TRBV10-2 to TRBJ2-5; the D is unclear. The CDR3 coding sequence is TGCGCCAGCAGTAATATTCAAGAGACCCAGTACTTC. Translating gives CASSNIQETQYF.